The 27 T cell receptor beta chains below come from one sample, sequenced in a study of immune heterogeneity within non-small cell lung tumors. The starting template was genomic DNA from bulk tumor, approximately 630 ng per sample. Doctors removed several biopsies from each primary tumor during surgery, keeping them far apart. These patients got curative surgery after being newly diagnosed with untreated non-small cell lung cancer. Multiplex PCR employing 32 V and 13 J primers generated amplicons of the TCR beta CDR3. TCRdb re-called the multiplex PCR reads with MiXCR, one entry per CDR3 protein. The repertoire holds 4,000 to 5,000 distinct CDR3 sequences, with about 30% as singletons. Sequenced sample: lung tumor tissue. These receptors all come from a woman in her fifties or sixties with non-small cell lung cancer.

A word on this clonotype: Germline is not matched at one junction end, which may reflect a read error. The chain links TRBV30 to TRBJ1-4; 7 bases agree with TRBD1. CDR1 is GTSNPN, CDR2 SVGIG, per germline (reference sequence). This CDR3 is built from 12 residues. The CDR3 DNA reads TGTGCCTGGAGTGCAGGGGGAGGAAAAATGCTTTTT. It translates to CAWSAGGGKMLF.

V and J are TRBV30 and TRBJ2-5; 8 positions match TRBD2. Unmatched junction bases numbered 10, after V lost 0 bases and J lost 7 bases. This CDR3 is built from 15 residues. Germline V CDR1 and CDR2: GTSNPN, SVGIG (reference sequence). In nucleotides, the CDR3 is TGTGCCTGGAGTGTATTTAGCGGGGCGCGGGGGACCCAGTACTTC. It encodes CAWSVFSGARGTQYF.

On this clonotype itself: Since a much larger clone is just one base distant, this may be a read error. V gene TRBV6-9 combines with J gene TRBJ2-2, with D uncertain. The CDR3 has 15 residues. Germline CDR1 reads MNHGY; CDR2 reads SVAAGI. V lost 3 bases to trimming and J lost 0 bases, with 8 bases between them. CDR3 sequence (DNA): TGTGCCAGCAGTTACCACAGTACGAACACCGGGGAGCTGTTTTTT. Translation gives CASSYHSTNTGELFF.

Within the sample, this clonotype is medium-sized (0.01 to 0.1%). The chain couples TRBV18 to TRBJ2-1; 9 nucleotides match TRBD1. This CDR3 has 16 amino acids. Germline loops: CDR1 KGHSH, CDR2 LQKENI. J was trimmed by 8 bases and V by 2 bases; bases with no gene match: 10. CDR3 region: CASSPRGTGGIDEQFF. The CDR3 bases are TGTGCCAGCTCACCAAGAGGAACAGGGGGCATCGATGAGCAGTTCTTC.

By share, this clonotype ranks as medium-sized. CDR3 sequence reads: CAWGDSYYEQYF. CDR3 coding DNA: TGTGCCTGGGGGGACTCGTACTACGAGCAGTACTTC. The gene calls are TRBV30 and TRBJ2-7, with TRBD2 as a possible D gene (6 bases). With 5 bases removed from V and 3 bases from J, the gap between germline ends came to 11 bases. The CDR3 has 12 amino acids. CDR1 is GTSNPN and CDR2 is SVGIG in the germline V gene (reference sequence).

CDR3 sequence (DNA): TGTGCCAGCAGCGCCACATCGGTCGGGGAGCAGTTCTTC. Encoded protein: CASSATSVGEQFF. This chain connects TRBV7-3 to TRBJ2-1; no firm D call. The CDR3 covers 13 residues. V lost 5 bases, J lost 10 bases, and 15 bases lay in between. Germline V gene lookup returns CDR1 SGHTA and CDR2 FQGTGA.

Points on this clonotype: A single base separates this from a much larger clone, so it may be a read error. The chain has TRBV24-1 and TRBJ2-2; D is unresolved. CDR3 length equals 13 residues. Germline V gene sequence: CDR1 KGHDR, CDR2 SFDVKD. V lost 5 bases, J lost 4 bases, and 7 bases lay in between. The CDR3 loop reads CATSAHSTGELFF. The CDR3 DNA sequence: TGTGCCACCAGTGCACATTCCACCGGGGAGCTGTTTTTT.

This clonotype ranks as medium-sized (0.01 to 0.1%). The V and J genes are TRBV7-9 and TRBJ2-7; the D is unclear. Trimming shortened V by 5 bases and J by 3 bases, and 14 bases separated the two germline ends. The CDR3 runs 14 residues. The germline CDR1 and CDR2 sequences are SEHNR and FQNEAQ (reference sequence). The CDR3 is CASSQFPDDYEQYF. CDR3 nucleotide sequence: TGTGCCAGCAGCCAATTCCCGGACGACTACGAGCAGTACTTC.

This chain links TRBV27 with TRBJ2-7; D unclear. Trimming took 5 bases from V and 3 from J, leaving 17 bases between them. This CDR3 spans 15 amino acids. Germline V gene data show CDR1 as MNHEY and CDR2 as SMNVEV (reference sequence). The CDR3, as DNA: TGTGCCAGCAGTCCCTTAGGTCAGGCAATCTACGAGCAGTACTTC. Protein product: CASSPLGQAIYEQYF.

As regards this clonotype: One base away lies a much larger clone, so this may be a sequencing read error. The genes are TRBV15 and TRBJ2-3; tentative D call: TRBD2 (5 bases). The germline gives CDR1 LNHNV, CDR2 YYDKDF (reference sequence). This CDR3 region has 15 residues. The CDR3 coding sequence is TGTGCCACCAGCAGAAGGCGGGCCACCACAGATACGAAGTATTTT. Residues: CATSRRRATTDTKYF.

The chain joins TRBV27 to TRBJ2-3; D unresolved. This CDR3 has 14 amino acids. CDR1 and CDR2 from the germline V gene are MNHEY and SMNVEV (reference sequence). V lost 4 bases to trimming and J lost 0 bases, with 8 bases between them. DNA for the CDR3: TGTGCCAGCAGTTCCCCACTTAGCACAGATACGCAGTATTTT. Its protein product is CASSSPLSTDTQYF.

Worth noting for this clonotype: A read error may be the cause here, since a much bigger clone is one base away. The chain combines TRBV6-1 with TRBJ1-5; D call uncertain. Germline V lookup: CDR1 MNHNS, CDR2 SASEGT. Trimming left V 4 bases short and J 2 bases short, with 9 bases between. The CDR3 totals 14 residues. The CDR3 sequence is CASSVDLGNQPQHF. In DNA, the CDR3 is TGTGCCAGCAGTGTCGACCTAGGCAATCAGCCCCAGCATTTT.

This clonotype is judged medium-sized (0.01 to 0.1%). The CDR3 protein is CASSSRDHNEQFF. The CDR3, as DNA: TGTGCCAGCAGTTCCCGGGACCACAATGAGCAGTTCTTC. V and J are TRBV28 and TRBJ2-1; either TRBD1 or TRBD2 may supply D (5 bases each). From germline, CDR1 is MDHEN and CDR2 SYDVKM. The CDR3 totals 13 residues. Trimming removed 4 bases from V and 5 bases from J, with 9 bases in between.

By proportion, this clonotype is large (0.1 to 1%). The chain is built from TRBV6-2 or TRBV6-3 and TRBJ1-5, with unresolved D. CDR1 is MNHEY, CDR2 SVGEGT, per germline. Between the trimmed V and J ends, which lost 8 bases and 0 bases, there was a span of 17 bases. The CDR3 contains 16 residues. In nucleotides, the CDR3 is TGTGCCAGCCATCCCGGCCCTCTCTATAGCAATCAGCCCCAGCATTTT. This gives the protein CASHPGPLYSNQPQHF.

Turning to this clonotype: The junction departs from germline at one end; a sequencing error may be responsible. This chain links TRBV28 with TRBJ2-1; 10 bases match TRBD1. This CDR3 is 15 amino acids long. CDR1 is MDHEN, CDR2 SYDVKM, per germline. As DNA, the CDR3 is TGTGCCGGCAGTAGGCGGGGACAGGGGTCAGATGAGCAGTTCTTC. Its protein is CAGSRRGQGSDEQFF.

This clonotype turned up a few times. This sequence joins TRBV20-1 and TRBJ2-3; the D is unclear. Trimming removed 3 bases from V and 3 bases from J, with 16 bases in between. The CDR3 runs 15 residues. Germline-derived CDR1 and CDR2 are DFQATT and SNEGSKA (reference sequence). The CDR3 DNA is TGCAGTGCTAGTGGAGCCGGACCCAAGACAGATACGCAGTATTTT. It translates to CSASGAGPKTDTQYF.

The CDR3 DNA reads as TGCAGTGCACCGACAGGGGGGCTTTATGGCTACACCTTC. Amino acid sequence: CSAPTGGLYGYTF. This chain joins TRBV20-1 and TRBJ1-2; 9 bases map to TRBD1. Germline assignment: CDR1 DFQATT and CDR2 SNEGSKA (reference sequence). This CDR3 is built from 13 residues. V gave up 6 bases and J gave up 5 bases; unmatched junction bases: 7.

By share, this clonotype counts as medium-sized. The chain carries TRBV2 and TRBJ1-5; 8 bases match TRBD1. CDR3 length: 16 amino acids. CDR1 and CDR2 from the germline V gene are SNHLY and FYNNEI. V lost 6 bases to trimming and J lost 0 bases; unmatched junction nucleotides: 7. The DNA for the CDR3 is TGTGCCAGCAGATCGGACAGGGCCTATAGCAATCAGCCCCAGCATTTT. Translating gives CASRSDRAYSNQPQHF. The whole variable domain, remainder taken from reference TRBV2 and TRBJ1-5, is EPEVTQTPSHQVTQMGQEVILRCVPISNHLYFYWYRQILGQKVEFLVSFYNNEISEKSEIFDDQFSVERPDGSNFTLKIRSTKLEDSAMYFCASRSDRAYSNQPQHFGDGTRLSIL.

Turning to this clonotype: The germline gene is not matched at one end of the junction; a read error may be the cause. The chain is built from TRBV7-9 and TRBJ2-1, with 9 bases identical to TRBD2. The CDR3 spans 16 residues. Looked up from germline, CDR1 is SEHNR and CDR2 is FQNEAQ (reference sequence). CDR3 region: CASSSTSGGTYNEHFF. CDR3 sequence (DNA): TGTGCCAGCAGCTCGACGAGCGGGGGGACCTACAATGAGCACTTCTTC.

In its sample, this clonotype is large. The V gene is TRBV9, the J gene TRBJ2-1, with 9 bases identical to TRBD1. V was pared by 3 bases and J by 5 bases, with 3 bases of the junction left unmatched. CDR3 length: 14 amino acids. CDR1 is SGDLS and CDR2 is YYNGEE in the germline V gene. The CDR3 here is CASSATGGNNEQFF. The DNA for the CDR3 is TGTGCCAGCAGCGCGACAGGGGGTAACAATGAGCAGTTCTTC. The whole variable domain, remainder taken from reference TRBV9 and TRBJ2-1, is DSGVTQTPKHLITATGQRVTLRCSPRSGDLSVYWYQQSLDQGLQFLIQYYNGEERAKGNILERFSAQQFPDLHSELNLSSLELGDSALYFCASSATGGNNEQFFGPGTRLTVL.

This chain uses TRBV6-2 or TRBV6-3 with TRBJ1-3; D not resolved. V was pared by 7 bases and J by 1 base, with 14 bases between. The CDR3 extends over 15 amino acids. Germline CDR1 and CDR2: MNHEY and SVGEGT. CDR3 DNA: TGTGCCAGCAAAGCCCGAATGAGATCTGGAAACACCATATATTTT. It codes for CASKARMRSGNTIYF.

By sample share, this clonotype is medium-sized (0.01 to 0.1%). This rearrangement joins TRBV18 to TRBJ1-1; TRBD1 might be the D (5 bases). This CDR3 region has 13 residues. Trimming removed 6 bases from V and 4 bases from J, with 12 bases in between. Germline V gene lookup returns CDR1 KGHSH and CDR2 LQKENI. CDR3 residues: CASSPGRGTEAFF. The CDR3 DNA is TGTGCCAGCTCCCCGGGGAGGGGCACTGAAGCTTTCTTT.

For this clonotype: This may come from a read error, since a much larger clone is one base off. The CDR3 nucleotides read TGCAGTGCTAGTTTTCCGGGAGGGGCCACAGATACGCAGTATTTT. It yields the protein CSASFPGGATDTQYF. The V gene is TRBV20-1, the J gene TRBJ2-3, with 8 bases matching TRBD2. Trimming took 3 bases from V and 2 from J; bases not matched to a gene: 7. The CDR3 is made up of 15 amino acids. Germline CDR1 DFQATT, CDR2 SNEGSKA (reference sequence).

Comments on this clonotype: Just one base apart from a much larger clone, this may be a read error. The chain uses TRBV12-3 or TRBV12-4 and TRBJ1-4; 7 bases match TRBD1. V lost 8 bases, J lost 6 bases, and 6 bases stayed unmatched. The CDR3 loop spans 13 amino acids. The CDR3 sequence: CASCGTDYEKLFF. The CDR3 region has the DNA TGTGCCAGCTGCGGGACAGACTATGAAAAACTGTTTTTT.

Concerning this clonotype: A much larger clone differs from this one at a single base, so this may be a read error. The CDR3: CASKRGGGSNQPQHF. CDR3 nucleotides: TGTGCCAGTAAGAGGGGAGGTGGCAGCAATCAGCCCCAGCATTTT. The chain is built from TRBV19 and TRBJ1-5; a weak D match, TRBD1 (5 bases). CDR3 length: 15 amino acids. CDR1 LNHDA and CDR2 SQIVND come from the germline V gene (reference sequence). The V gene lost 7 bases and the J gene lost 1 base, with 14 bases spanning the gap.

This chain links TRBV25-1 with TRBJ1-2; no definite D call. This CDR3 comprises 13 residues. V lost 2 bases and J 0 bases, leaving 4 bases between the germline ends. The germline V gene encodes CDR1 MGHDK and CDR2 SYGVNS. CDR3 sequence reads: CASSEVANYGYTF. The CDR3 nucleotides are TGTGCCAGCAGTGAAGTGGCTAACTATGGCTACACCTTC.

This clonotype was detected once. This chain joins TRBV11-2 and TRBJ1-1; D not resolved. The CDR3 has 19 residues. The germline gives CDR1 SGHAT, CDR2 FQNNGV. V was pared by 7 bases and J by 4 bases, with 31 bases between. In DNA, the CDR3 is TGTGCCAGCACCGCCCTCGGGAGAGGAGACCTTCAGGTGGGCACTGAAGCTTTCTTT. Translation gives CASTALGRGDLQVGTEAFF. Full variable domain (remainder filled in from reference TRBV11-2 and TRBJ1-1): EAGVAQSPRYKIIEKRQSVAFWCNPISGHATLYWYQQILGQGPKLLIQFQNNGVVDDSQLPKDRFSAERLKGVDSTLKIQPAKLEDSAVYLCASTALGRGDLQVGTEAFFGQGTRLTVV.